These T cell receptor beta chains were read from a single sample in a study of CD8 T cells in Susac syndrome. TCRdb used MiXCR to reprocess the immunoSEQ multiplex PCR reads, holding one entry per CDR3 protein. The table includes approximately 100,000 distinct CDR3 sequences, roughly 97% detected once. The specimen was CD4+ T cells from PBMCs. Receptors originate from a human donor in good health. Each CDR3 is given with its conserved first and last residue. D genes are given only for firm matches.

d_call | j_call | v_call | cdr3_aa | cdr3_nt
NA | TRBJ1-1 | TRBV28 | CASWARAEAFF | TGTGCCAGCTGGGCGCGGGCTGAAGCTTTCTTT
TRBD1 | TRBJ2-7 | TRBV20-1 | CSARDDRGEQYF | TGCAGTGCTAGAGATGACAGGGGAGAGCAGTACTTC
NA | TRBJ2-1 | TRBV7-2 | CASSLDSGEQFF | TGTGCCAGCAGCTTAGATTCTGGGGAGCAGTTCTTC
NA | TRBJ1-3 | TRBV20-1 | CSAVTGLTGNTIYF | TGCAGTGCTGTAACAGGGCTAACGGGAAACACCATATATTTT
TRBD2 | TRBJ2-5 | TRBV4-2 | CASSQVLAGTQETQYF | TGTGCCAGCAGCCAAGTCCTAGCGGGGACCCAAGAGACCCAGTACTTC
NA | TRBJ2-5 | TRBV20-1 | CSAKEGFQETQYF | TGCAGTGCTAAGGAGGGGTTCCAAGAGACCCAGTACTTC
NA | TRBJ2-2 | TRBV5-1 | CASSLVSAGELFF | TGCGCCAGCAGCTTGGTGAGCGCCGGGGAGCTGTTTTTT
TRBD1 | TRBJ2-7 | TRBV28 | CASSLAGTGSYEQYF | TGTGCCAGCAGTTTAGCCGGGACAGGGTCTTACGAGCAGTACTTC
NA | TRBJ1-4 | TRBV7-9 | CASSSRQSALNEKLFF | TGTGCCAGCAGCTCCCGACAGTCGGCCCTTAATGAAAAACTGTTTTTT
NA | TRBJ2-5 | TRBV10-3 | CAIAGVEETQYF | TGTGCCATCGCAGGGGTTGAAGAGACCCAGTACTTC
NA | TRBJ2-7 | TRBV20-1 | CSCKEGLGEQYF | TGCAGTTGCAAAGAGGGGCTAGGGGAGCAGTACTTC
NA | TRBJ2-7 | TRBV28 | CASSLATASSYEQYF | TGTGCCAGCAGTTTAGCAACCGCGAGCTCCTACGAGCAGTACTTC
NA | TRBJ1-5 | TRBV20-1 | CSAREGRGGQPQHF | TGCAGTGCTAGAGAAGGAAGGGGAGGCCAGCCCCAGCATTTT
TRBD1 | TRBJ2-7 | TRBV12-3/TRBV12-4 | CASRRTGYSYEQYF | TGTGCCAGCCGGAGGACAGGCTACTCCTACGAGCAGTACTTC
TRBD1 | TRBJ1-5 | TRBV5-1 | CASSPGGQGQPQHF | TGCGCCAGCAGCCCAGGGGGACAGGGGCAGCCCCAGCATTTT
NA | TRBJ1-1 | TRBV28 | CASSPYRAGTEAFF | TGTGCCAGCTCACCCTACAGGGCGGGGACTGAAGCTTTCTTT
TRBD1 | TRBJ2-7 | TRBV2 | CASRGTGAHEQYF | TGTGCCAGCAGAGGGACAGGGGCCCACGAGCAGTACTTC